A single sample gave rise to the 27 T cell receptor beta chains below, sequenced in a study of a mutant IDH1 vaccine in newly diagnosed glioma. TCRdb keeps only in-frame clones here, not all; method: immunoSEQ multiplex PCR. Of some 21,000 clones listed, about 85% were seen once; the top ten hold roughly 5%. Regarding time point: baseline, week 1 (first vaccination visit). Stated treatment: pre-vaccination baseline after standard-of-care therapy. The source material was PBMCs, sampled from a glioma patient treated with radiotherapy, temozolomide or both. These receptor sequences come from a man aged 35 to 55 with glioma.

The chain has TRBV19 and TRBJ2-4; 7 bases are a match to TRBD2. The CDR3 is 13 residues long. Looked up from germline, CDR1 is LNHDA and CDR2 is SQIVND (reference sequence). With V trimmed by 8 bases and J by 9 bases, 10 bases remained unmatched. Here the CDR3 reads CASGEGTWGIQYF. In DNA, the CDR3 is TGTGCCAGTGGGGAGGGAACTTGGGGCATTCAGTACTTC.

This chain connects TRBV25-1 to TRBJ1-4, with TRBD1 as a possible D gene (5 bases). Between the trimmed V and J ends, which lost 2 bases and 6 bases, there was a span of 10 bases. Germline CDR1 is MGHDK and CDR2 is SYGVNS. This CDR3 has 14 residues. The CDR3 here is CASSEIRDHEKLFF. CDR3 nucleotide sequence: TGTGCCAGCAGTGAAATCAGGGACCATGAAAAACTGTTTTTT.

This clone was seen a handful of times. V is TRBV6-1 and J is TRBJ1-1, with 7 bases fitting TRBD1. The CDR3 length is 14 residues. Trimming removed 6 bases from V and 0 bases from J; junction bases left unmatched: 4. Germline CDR1 is MNHNS and CDR2 is SASEGT. The CDR3 protein is CASRVGQLNTEAFF. As DNA, the CDR3 is TGTGCCAGCAGAGTGGGACAGCTGAACACTGAAGCTTTCTTT.

The chain carries TRBV18 and TRBJ1-3; no clear D gene. Germline lookup yields CDR1 KGHSH and CDR2 LQKENI. The V end was cut by 2 bases, the J end by 0 bases, with 8 bases between. The CDR3 has 15 residues. CDR3 sequence: CASSPAGFSGNTIYF. In DNA, the CDR3 is TGTGCCAGCTCACCAGCCGGATTCTCTGGAAACACCATATATTTT. Based on the CDR3 plus reference TRBV18 and TRBJ1-3, the full variable domain is NAGVMQNPRHLVRRRGQEARLRCSPMKGHSHVYWYRQLPEEGLKFMVYLQKENIIDESGMPKERFSAEFPKEGPSILRIQQVVRGDSAAYFCASSPAGFSGNTIYFGEGSWLTVV.

The CDR3 DNA reads TGTGCCAGCAGCTTGTTCCGGGGCACAACCACCGGGGAGCTGTTTTTT. This translates into CASSLFRGTTTGELFF. V is TRBV7-2 and J is TRBJ2-2; D is possibly TRBD1 or TRBD2 (5 bases each). This CDR3 region has 16 residues. V was trimmed by 3 bases and J by 4 bases, leaving 15 bases between them. Germline CDR1 SGHTA, CDR2 FQGNSA.

This clone was seen a few times. V gene TRBV19 combines with J gene TRBJ1-2, with D possibly matching TRBD1 (5 bases). With 3 bases removed from V and 4 bases from J, the gap between germline ends came to 12 bases. CDR1 is LNHDA, CDR2 SQIVND, per germline (reference sequence). The CDR3 loop spans 14 amino acids. CDR3 amino acids: CASSIPGTFYGYTF. The CDR3 DNA reads TGTGCCAGTAGTATCCCCGGGACTTTCTATGGCTACACCTTC.

This chain joins TRBV7-9 and TRBJ2-5; 8 bases fit TRBD2. Germline V lookup: CDR1 SEHNR, CDR2 FQNEAQ (reference sequence). The CDR3 runs to 17 residues. The trim removed 4 bases at V and 3 bases at J, leaving 13 bases unmatched. CDR3 coding DNA: TGTGCCAGCAGCTCCCGCGGAGCGGGGGCCCTAAAAGAGACCCAGTACTTC. Translated: CASSSRGAGALKETQYF.

The chain couples TRBV19 to TRBJ2-1; 9 bases fit TRBD1. This CDR3 is 15 amino acids long. The germline gives CDR1 LNHDA, CDR2 SQIVND (reference sequence). V dropped 6 bases and J dropped 4; count of bases not matched to a gene: 7. The CDR3 DNA reads as TGTGCCAGTAGCCCGGACAGGGGAACTTACAATGAGCAGTTCTTC. Translated, it gives CASSPDRGTYNEQFF.

This rearrangement joins TRBV29-1 to TRBJ1-1, with no clear D. V was shortened by 2 bases and J by 6 bases, with 13 bases between the two germline ends. Germline-derived CDR1 and CDR2 are SQVTM and ANQGSEA. This CDR3 is built from 13 residues. The CDR3 protein is CSVESARASEAFF. The CDR3 nucleotides read TGCAGCGTTGAATCTGCCCGGGCATCTGAAGCTTTCTTT.

V is TRBV27 and J is TRBJ2-6, with 10 positions matching TRBD2. Trimming at V came to 1 base and at J to 2 bases, leaving 11 bases not matched to a gene. From germline, CDR1 is MNHEY and CDR2 SMNVEV (reference sequence). The CDR3 is made up of 20 amino acids. The CDR3 sequence is CASSLFQASGSFTGANVLTF. In DNA form, the CDR3 reads TGTGCCAGCAGTTTATTTCAAGCTAGCGGGAGCTTCACTGGGGCCAACGTCCTGACTTTC.

Only one count was recorded for this clone. The chain carries TRBV6-6 and TRBJ2-7; D is uncertain. The CDR3 spans 15 residues. The germline CDR1 and CDR2 sequences are MNHNY and SVGAGI (reference sequence). V was shortened by 4 bases and J by 4 bases, with 17 bases between the two germline ends. DNA for the CDR3: TGTGCCAGCAGTTCCCTTGGGATTCCGTGGTACGAGCAGTACGTC. This translates into CASSSLGIPWYEQYV.

The genes are TRBV7-2 and TRBJ2-2; D gene ambiguous. The CDR3 runs 16 residues. Deletions cut 2 bases from V and 0 bases from J, with 10 bases between. The germline V gene has CDR1 SGHTA and CDR2 FQGNSA. In DNA form, the CDR3 reads TGTGCCAGCAGCTTATACGGCGGCCCGAACACCGGGGAGCTGTTTTTT. Translated, it gives CASSLYGGPNTGELFF.

The V and J genes are TRBV5-1 and TRBJ1-6; D remains unclear. The CDR3 has 13 residues. Trimming took 1 base from V and 8 from J, leaving 7 bases between them. Germline V gene lookup returns CDR1 SGHRS and CDR2 YFSETQ. The CDR3 is CASSLSRDSPLHF. Here the CDR3 DNA reads TGCGCCAGCAGCTTGAGCCGAGATTCACCCCTCCACTTT.

V gene TRBV6-5 combines with J gene TRBJ2-1, with D unclear. Deletions cut 0 bases from V and 6 bases from J, with 3 bases between. Germline CDR1 is MNHEY and CDR2 is SVGAGI. The CDR3 length is 12 residues. The CDR3 is CASSYSGNEQFF. The CDR3 nucleotides read TGTGCCAGCAGTTACTCAGGCAATGAGCAGTTCTTC.

This chain links TRBV19 with TRBJ1-5, with D maybe TRBD1 (6 bases). CDR3 length: 14 residues. The germline V gene encodes CDR1 LNHDA and CDR2 SQIVND (reference sequence). The V and J ends lost 6 bases and 4 bases respectively, with 13 bases between them. The CDR3 here is CASSLGGPNQPQHF. In nucleotides, the CDR3 is TGTGCCAGTAGCCTGGGGGGGCCGAATCAGCCCCAGCATTTT. The variable domain in full, completed from reference TRBV19 and TRBJ1-5, reads DGGITQSPKYLFRKEGQNVTLSCEQNLNHDAMYWYRQDPGQGLRLIYYSQIVNDFQKGDIAEGYSVSREKKESFPLTVTSAQKNPTAFYLCASSLGGPNQPQHFGDGTRLSIL.

Here the CDR3 DNA reads TGCGCCAGCCACATCTCGGGCTCCTACGAGCAGTACTTC. Its translation is CASHISGSYEQYF. The V call is TRBV10-1, the J call TRBJ2-7; no definite D call. The V gene's germline CDR1 is WNHNN and CDR2 SYGVQD (reference sequence). V lost 8 bases, J lost 0 bases, and 11 bases lay in between. This CDR3 has 13 residues.

This clone was counted a single time. This chain connects TRBV5-1 to TRBJ1-1, with D tentatively TRBD1 (5 bases). The CDR3 is made up of 15 amino acids. V lost 4 bases and J 1 base, leaving 14 bases between the germline ends. Germline CDR1 is SGHRS and CDR2 is YFSETQ. The CDR3 reads CASSGAGRANTEAFF. The DNA of the CDR3 is TGCGCCAGCAGCGGAGCGGGACGGGCGAACACTGAAGCTTTCTTT.

This chain uses TRBV7-2 with TRBJ2-1, with 10 bases identical to TRBD2. CDR1 SGHTA and CDR2 FQGNSA come from the germline V gene. The J segment lost 7 bases and the V segment lost 0 bases, leaving 6 bases of the junction unmatched. This CDR3 spans 16 amino acids. The CDR3 reads CASSLAASGSFNEQFF. Written as DNA, the CDR3 is TGTGCCAGCAGCTTAGCGGCTAGCGGGAGCTTTAATGAGCAGTTCTTC.

A word on this clone: Germline is not matched at one junction end, which may reflect a read error. The CDR3 protein is CASREPGQGDF. The CDR3 coding sequence is TGTGCCAGCAGGGAACCGGGACAGGGGGACTTC. The chain is built from TRBV6-1 and TRBJ2-5; TRBD1 matches 11 bases. Germline V lookup: CDR1 MNHNS, CDR2 SASEGT. The CDR3 sequence is 11 residues long.

The CDR3 DNA reads as TGTGCCAGCAGCGTAGGCGGGAAAAATCAGCCCCAGCATTTT. Residues: CASSVGGKNQPQHF. The chain joins TRBV9 to TRBJ1-5; the D is unclear. The length of the CDR3 is 14 residues. Per germline, CDR1 SGDLS and CDR2 YYNGEE. Trimming removed 0 bases from V and 4 bases from J, with 8 bases in between.

The chain carries TRBV5-1 and TRBJ2-2; D may be TRBD1 or TRBD2 (7 bases each). This CDR3 is 14 amino acids long. The V and J ends lost 3 bases and 9 bases respectively, with 15 bases between them. CDR1 SGHRS and CDR2 YFSETQ come from the germline V gene. CDR3 DNA sequence: TGCGCCAGCAGCTCCCGACAGGGAGGGAGGGAGCTGTTTTTT. This translates into CASSSRQGGRELFF.

The chain couples TRBV5-4 to TRBJ2-1; D call uncertain. V lost 2 bases, J lost 5 bases, and 14 bases lay in between. CDR1 SGHNT and CDR2 YYREEE come from the germline V gene (reference sequence). The CDR3 loop spans 15 amino acids. The CDR3 bases are TGTGCCAGCAGCTTAGCTATTTCAAAGAACAATGAGCAGTTCTTC. This translates into CASSLAISKNNEQFF.

This clone is a singleton in its sample. J is TRBJ1-4 and V is TRBV7-9, with 9 bases fitting TRBD1. The CDR3 has 15 residues. Germline-derived CDR1 and CDR2 are SEHNR and FQNEAQ (reference sequence). The J segment lost 11 bases and the V segment lost 4 bases, leaving 11 bases of the junction unmatched. The CDR3 bases are TGTGCCAGCAGCTCAACGATACAGGGGGCTTTGAAACTGTTTTTT. This codes for CASSSTIQGALKLFF.

The V gene is TRBV20-1, the J gene TRBJ2-7, with D perhaps TRBD1 (5 bases). V lost 3 bases and J 5 bases, leaving 8 bases between the germline ends. The CDR3 is 11 residues long. Germline-derived CDR1 and CDR2 are DFQATT and SNEGSKA (reference sequence). The CDR3 loop reads CSASRGNEQYF. DNA for the CDR3: TGCAGTGCTAGTAGGGGTAACGAGCAGTACTTC.

The chain joins TRBV5-4 to TRBJ1-1; tentatively, D is TRBD1 (6 bases). The CDR3 contains 13 residues. Germline CDR1 SGHNT, CDR2 YYREEE (reference sequence). Trimming left V 1 base short and J 6 bases short, with 10 bases between. In DNA form, the CDR3 reads TGTGCCAGCAGCTTGCAAGGGGGGCCTGAAGCTTTCTTT. It codes for CASSLQGGPEAFF.

This clone showed up just once. This sequence joins TRBV21-1 and TRBJ2-3; TRBD1 was called by the table and not checked on the DNA. TRBV21-1 is given as a pseudogene. There are 18 residues in the CDR3. The CDR3 region has the DNA TGTGCCAGCAGCAAAATTCCCGCGCCCTACAGGGGCACAGATACGCAGTATTTT. As protein: CASSKIPAPYRGTDTQYF.

This sequence joins TRBV11-2 and TRBJ1-4; 8 positions match TRBD1. The CDR3 spans 16 residues. The germline V gene encodes CDR1 SGHAT and CDR2 FQNNGV. With V trimmed by 4 bases and J by 7 bases, 11 bases remained unmatched. CDR3 in amino acids: CASSSRWTGRVEKLFF. The CDR3 DNA reads TGTGCCAGCAGCTCACGATGGACAGGGAGGGTTGAAAAACTGTTTTTT.